This TCR beta chain is from a study of T-cell reconstitution after alpha-beta-depleted transplantation in children. Study-wide points: Expanded clones from the graft, numbering several hundred, reportedly supplied alpha-beta T cells about two months after transplant. Surviving recipient T cells and intrathymic progenitors accounted for some patients' high TCRbeta diversity at day 60.

For TCRbeta, the library was prepared with unique molecular identifiers. TCRdb fed the PCR reads into MiXCR, producing one record per CDR3 protein. The table records over 400,000 distinct CDR3 sequences, around two fifths of them present only once. The germline CDR1 and CDR2 sequences are LNHNV and YYDKDF (reference sequence). The V gene lost 0 bases and the J gene lost 7 bases, with 16 bases spanning the gap. This CDR3 is built from 16 residues. This clonotype appeared many times. Its matching antigen is unknown. V is TRBV15 and J is TRBJ2-4; possibly TRBD1 for D (6 bases). Sequenced here: PBMCs, sampled before TCRalphabeta/CD19-depleted stem cell transplant. This sequence was found in a girl aged 2-10 years with aplastic anemia, due to receive a stem cell transplant. CDR3 protein: CATSRDPTGRGNIQYF. The CDR3 DNA reads as TGTGCCACCAGCAGAGATCCTACAGGGCGAGGGAACATTCAGTACTTC.